The 27 T cell receptor beta chains given below trace back to one sample, sequenced in a study of T cells expressing NK-cell markers. For each CDR3 protein, TCRdb gives one entry from its re-call of the 5' RACE reads, without DNA. The listing records 500,000 to 700,000 distinct CDR3 sequences. The sequenced material came from blood T cells: a sorted CD56 or NKG2C T cell subset, CD4+ or CD8+ T cells, or bulk PBMC T cells (not recorded which). These receptors were obtained from a man between 18 and 29 years old in good health.

This chain links TRBV7-8 with TRBJ2-5; the D call from TCRdb, TRBD1, cannot be confirmed without DNA. This CDR3 has 16 amino acids. CDR1 and CDR2 from the germline V gene are SGHVS and FQNEAQ. The CDR3 loop reads CASSSGTATYVETQYF.

V and J are TRBV19 and TRBJ2-1; TCRdb's D call of TRBD1 is untestable without DNA. The CDR3 covers 14 residues. CDR1 is LNHDA and CDR2 is SQIVND in the germline V gene (reference sequence). The chain's CDR3 is CASSMTGQGSEQFF.

The chain uses TRBV28 and TRBJ1-5; the D call of TRBD1 rests on TCRdb alone, since no DNA is present to check it. CDR3 length equals 19 residues. Germline V lookup: CDR1 MDHEN, CDR2 SYDVKM. The CDR3 sequence is CASSFPRDRGYNSNQPQHF.

The V and J genes are TRBV5-6 and TRBJ2-5. CDR3 length: 15 residues. CDR1 and CDR2 from the germline V gene are SGHDT and YYEEEE. Here the CDR3 reads CASSLFRPTGETQYF.

This CDR3 is CASSSRGGASNQPQHF. The V gene is TRBV6-1, the J gene TRBJ1-5; lacking DNA, the TRBD1 call made by TCRdb goes unchecked. Germline loops: CDR1 MNHNS, CDR2 SASEGT. This CDR3 is built from 16 residues.

The V gene is TRBV29-1, the J gene TRBJ1-2; TCRdb names TRBD1, which stays unverified in the absence of DNA. From germline, CDR1 is SQVTM and CDR2 ANQGSEA. The CDR3 spans 14 residues. CDR3 residues: CSVPGGQRLYGYTF. Full variable domain (outside the CDR3, taken from reference TRBV29-1 and TRBJ1-2): SAVISQKPSRDICQRGTSLTIQCQVDSQVTMMFWYRQQPGQSLTLIATANQGSEATYESGFVIDKFPISRPNLTFSTLTVSNMSPEDSSIYLCSVPGGQRLYGYTFGSGTRLTVV.

The chain couples TRBV7-9 to TRBJ2-2; the D call of TRBD1 rests on TCRdb alone, since no DNA is present to check it. There are 15 residues in the CDR3. CDR1 SEHNR and CDR2 FQNEAQ come from the germline V gene (reference sequence). The CDR3 protein is CASSPTRENTGELFF.

V usage is TRBV3-1 and J usage is TRBJ2-3; as DNA is missing, the TRBD2 call by TCRdb cannot be tested. CDR3 length: 15 residues. Germline CDR1 reads LGHDT; CDR2 reads YNNKEL (reference sequence). CDR3 sequence: CASSLVSSATDTQYF.

The genes are TRBV7-2 and TRBJ2-1; the D gene TCRdb calls, TRBD1, cannot be checked with no DNA. The CDR3 contains 15 residues. CDR1 and CDR2 from the germline V gene are SGHTA and FQGNSA. This chain's CDR3 is CASSLGARVRNEQFF.

This sequence joins TRBV27 and TRBJ2-1; TCRdb reports TRBD2, a call that lacks DNA to check it against. Germline loops: CDR1 MNHEY, CDR2 SMNVEV (reference sequence). This CDR3 is 15 amino acids long. The CDR3 loop is CASSPLAGGVDEQFF.

This chain joins TRBV29-1 and TRBJ2-7; TCRdb's D call of TRBD2 is untestable without DNA. Germline loops: CDR1 SQVTM, CDR2 ANQGSEA. This CDR3 is built from 18 residues. The CDR3 spells CSVEEPGTSGRDAYEQYF.

The chain couples TRBV11-2 to TRBJ1-2. The germline gives CDR1 SGHAT, CDR2 FQNNGV. The CDR3 contains 15 residues. CDR3 sequence: CASSLELSDFTGYTF.

The chain couples TRBV7-9 to TRBJ2-5; TCRdb returns TRBD2, unconfirmable since there is no DNA. The germline CDR1 and CDR2 sequences are SEHNR and FQNEAQ (reference sequence). This CDR3 region has 13 residues. CDR3 sequence reads: CASRYLALETQYF.

The genes are TRBV20-1 and TRBJ1-1. CDR3 length: 12 residues. The germline V gene encodes CDR1 DFQATT and CDR2 SNEGSKA (reference sequence). CDR3 residues: CSARVVGWEAFF.

The rearrangement uses TRBV6-5 and TRBJ2-3; TCRdb's D gene call, TRBD1, goes unchecked for lack of DNA. Germline-derived CDR1 and CDR2 are MNHEY and SVGAGI. The CDR3 is made up of 16 amino acids. CDR3 loop: CASSYAPTGGQDTQYF.

The chain employs TRBV7-3 and TRBJ2-7; TCRdb's assignment of TRBD1 cannot be checked, as there is no DNA. Germline V CDR1 and CDR2: SGHTA, FQGTGA. The CDR3 runs to 15 residues. The CDR3 spells CASSLTGGDVHEQYF.

The rearrangement links TRBV28 to TRBJ2-1; the D gene TCRdb calls, TRBD1, cannot be checked with no DNA. CDR1 is MDHEN and CDR2 is SYDVKM in the germline V gene. The CDR3 length is 13 residues. The CDR3 loop is CASRGTGLNEQFF.

The chain links TRBV7-8 to TRBJ2-1. CDR1 is SGHVS, CDR2 FQNEAQ, per germline. This CDR3 is built from 14 residues. CDR3 residues: CASGKRDSYNEQFF.

This chain links TRBV27 with TRBJ2-1; TCRdb proposes TRBD2, but this gene call is untestable without DNA. CDR1 is MNHEY and CDR2 is SMNVEV in the germline V gene (reference sequence). This CDR3 is built from 18 residues. CDR3 in amino acids: CASSLLPGTSGSYNEQFF.

This CDR3 is CSVDVDAAEAFF. V usage is TRBV29-1 and J usage is TRBJ1-1. From germline, CDR1 is SQVTM and CDR2 ANQGSEA. The CDR3 length is 12 residues.

V and J are TRBV29-1 and TRBJ2-5. Germline V gene lookup returns CDR1 SQVTM and CDR2 ANQGSEA. This CDR3 region has 12 residues. The CDR3 spells CSVDLGLETQYF.

This chain joins TRBV20-1 and TRBJ2-1; there is no DNA to check the TCRdb D call of TRBD2. In germline, CDR1 is DFQATT, CDR2 SNEGSKA (reference sequence). The CDR3 sequence is 17 residues long. CDR3 in amino acids: CSAGTSGRSQTYNEQFF.

This chain links TRBV7-8 with TRBJ2-5; TCRdb's D call of TRBD1 is untestable without DNA. This CDR3 is 14 amino acids long. CDR1 and CDR2 from the germline V gene are SGHVS and FQNEAQ. CDR3: CASSSAGQTGTQYF.

The chain employs TRBV5-1 and TRBJ1-5; the TRBD1 assignment by TCRdb is unverifiable without DNA. This CDR3 is built from 14 residues. Germline values: CDR1 SGHRS, CDR2 YFSETQ. CDR3 amino acids: CASSPVPGNQPQHF.

The chain is built from TRBV7-8 and TRBJ2-7; the D call of TRBD2 rests on TCRdb alone, since no DNA is present to check it. There are 16 residues in the CDR3. Germline CDR1 SGHVS, CDR2 FQNEAQ. CDR3 protein: CASSSTSGEVGYEQYF.

V gene TRBV5-1 combines with J gene TRBJ1-1; the D gene TCRdb calls, TRBD1, cannot be checked with no DNA. CDR1 is SGHRS, CDR2 YFSETQ, per germline. The CDR3 covers 14 residues. CDR3 protein: CASSNHGTGSEAFF. The variable domain in full, completed from reference TRBV5-1 and TRBJ1-1, reads KAGVTQTPRYLIKTRGQQVTLSCSPISGHRSVSWYQQTPGQGLQFLFEYFSETQRNKGNFPGRFSGRQFSNSRSEMNVSTLELGDSALYLCASSNHGTGSEAFFGQGTRLTVV.

The chain carries TRBV29-1 and TRBJ1-5; the D call of TRBD1 rests on TCRdb alone, since no DNA is present to check it. Germline V gene sequence: CDR1 SQVTM, CDR2 ANQGSEA. There are 15 residues in the CDR3. CDR3: CSVEEGEYSNQPQHF.